Here is one T cell receptor (beta chain) with its context. Its antigen is as yet unknown. Some clones are missing from TCRdb's copy, which holds only in-frame ones; the method was immunoSEQ multiplex PCR. The sample has around 22,000 clones; over 90% are singletons. The CDR3 sequence is 11 residues long. Trimming removed 5 bases from V and 0 bases from J, with 2 bases in between. Germline CDR1 and CDR2: KGHSH and LQKENI. This record belongs to a study of B cell selection in AIRE deficiency. Regulatory T cells were sorted as CD4+CD25hiCD127low/negative. Study findings and constraints: Of approximately 4,000 shared Treg TCRbeta sequences, around 32% were healthy-only, approximately 10% patient-only. About 28% of healthy-shared Treg sequences were found among patient Tconv cells.

The chain is built from TRBV18 and TRBJ2-7, with D unresolved. Sequencing was done on a sample of CD4+CD25+ Tregs sorted from PBMCs. The TCR sequence derives from a human donor in good health. For the CDR3, the DNA is TGTGCCAGCTCAAGCTCCTACGAGCAGTACTTC. Translation gives CASSSSYEQYF.